The sequence of this TCR beta chain was determined in a study of CD8+ T cells in alopecia areata. Described treatment: oral pan-JAK inhibitor, 5-10 mg twice daily. Extracted RNA was reverse transcribed into cDNA, the sequencing template. Some clones are missing from TCRdb's copy, which holds only in-frame ones; the method was immunoSEQ multiplex PCR. The sample records some 210,000 clones, approximately 72% being singletons. V was clipped by 6 bases and J by 3 bases, with 18 bases between them. Germline V gene sequence: CDR1 MNHEY, CDR2 SMNVEV (reference sequence). This CDR3 has 15 residues. The sample consisted of CD4+ T cells sorted from blood, taken around week 46, from a patient treated with tofacitinib. The V and J genes are TRBV27 and TRBJ2-7; D ambiguous. This TCR derives from a human donor with alopecia areata. The CDR3 region has the DNA TGTGCCAGCAGCTCCCCAGGTAGCACGAACTACGAGCAGTACTTC. Protein: CASSSPGSTNYEQYF.